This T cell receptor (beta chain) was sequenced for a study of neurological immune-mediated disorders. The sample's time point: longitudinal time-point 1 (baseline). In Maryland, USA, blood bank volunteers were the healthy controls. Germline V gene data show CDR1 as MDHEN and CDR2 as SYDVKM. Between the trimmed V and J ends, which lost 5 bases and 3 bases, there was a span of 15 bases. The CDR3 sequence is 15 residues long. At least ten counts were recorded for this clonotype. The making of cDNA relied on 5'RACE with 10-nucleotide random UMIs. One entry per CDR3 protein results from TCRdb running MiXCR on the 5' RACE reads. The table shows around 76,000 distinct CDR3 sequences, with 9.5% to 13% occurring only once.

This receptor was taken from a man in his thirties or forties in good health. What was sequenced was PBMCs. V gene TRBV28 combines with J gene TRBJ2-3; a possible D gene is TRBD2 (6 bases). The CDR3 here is CASSPEAGGTDTQYF. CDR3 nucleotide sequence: TGTGCCAGCAGTCCCGAAGCGGGTGGAACAGATACGCAGTATTTT.